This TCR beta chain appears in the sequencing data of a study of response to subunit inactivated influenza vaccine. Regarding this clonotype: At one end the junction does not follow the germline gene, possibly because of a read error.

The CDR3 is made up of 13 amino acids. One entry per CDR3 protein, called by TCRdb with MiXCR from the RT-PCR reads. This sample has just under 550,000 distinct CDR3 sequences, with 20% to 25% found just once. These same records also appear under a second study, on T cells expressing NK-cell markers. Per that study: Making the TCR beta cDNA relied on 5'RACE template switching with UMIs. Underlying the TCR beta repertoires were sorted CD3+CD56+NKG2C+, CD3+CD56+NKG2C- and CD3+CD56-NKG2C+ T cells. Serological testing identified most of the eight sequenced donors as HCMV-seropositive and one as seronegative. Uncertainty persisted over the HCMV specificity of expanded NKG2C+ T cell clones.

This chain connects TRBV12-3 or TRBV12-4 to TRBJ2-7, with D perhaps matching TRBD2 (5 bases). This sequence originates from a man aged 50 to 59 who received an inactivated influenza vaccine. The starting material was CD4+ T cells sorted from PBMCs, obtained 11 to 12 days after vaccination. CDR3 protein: CASSFGLSSEQYF. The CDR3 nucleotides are TGTGCCAGCAGTTTCGGACTCTCCTCCGAGCAGTACTTC.